Listed below are T cell receptor beta chains from one sample, sequenced in a study of cytomegalovirus exposure and HLA in healthy donors. TCRdb's table, derived via immunoSEQ multiplex PCR, lists solely in-frame clones and lacks some. This sample carries around 150,000 clones, around 75% of them seen once, and the ten largest clones take around 4%. Sequenced sample: PBMCs. The origin of the receptors is a man in his 60s in good health and CMV-seronegative. CDR3s include the opening cysteine and the closing phenylalanine or tryptophan.

TRBJ2-1	TRBV28	CASGVTYNEQFF
TRBJ1-2	TRBV5-1	CASSSPTGNYGYTF
TRBJ2-3	TRBV29-1	CSVEGLDTDTQYF
TRBJ2-1	TRBV7-3	CASSFSSGEGEQFF
TRBJ2-1	TRBV6-5	CASSLTSGSYNEQFF
TRBJ2-7	TRBV28	CASSLWVTSGRAHEQYF
TRBJ2-1	TRBV7-9	CASSLVIVRTSYNEQFF
TRBJ2-1	TRBV9	CASSVGLAGENEQFF
TRBJ2-3	TRBV5-4	CASSLDYKDTQYF
TRBJ1-5	TRBV7-9	CASSHPGGVTISNQPQHF
TRBJ2-7	TRBV7-8	CASSPGTGLLDEQYF
TRBJ1-1	TRBV19	CASSSIGNTEAFF
TRBJ2-3	TRBV5-4	CASSPQGLSDTQYF
TRBJ1-5	TRBV7-9	CASSLGGQGPQHF
TRBJ2-7	TRBV7-2	CASSSSPVFPYEQYF
TRBJ2-3	TRBV5-1	CASSFGGTSRTDTQYF
TRBJ1-5	TRBV18	CASSPRGMGNQPQHF
TRBJ2-1	TRBV5-6	CASSTSGLVTYNEQFF
TRBJ2-3	TRBV10-2	CASWSSGNVPPLDTQYF
TRBJ2-3	TRBV15	CATSTTSPDTQYF
TRBJ2-3	TRBV6-6	CASSPTGVSDTQYF
TRBJ2-7	TRBV5-1	CASSRRREVAYEQYF
TRBJ2-6	TRBV27	CASSYGTSFPGANVLTF
TRBJ2-6	TRBV7-9	CSYRGANVLTF
TRBJ1-1	TRBV6-1	CASSVWGQGTFLPEAFF
TRBJ1-1	TRBV7-9	CSSSLATGIIQTNTEAFF
TRBJ2-7	TRBV7-9	CAITSLDRGSYEQYF
TRBJ1-1	TRBV7-6	CASSLAQGTNTEAFF
TRBJ1-6	TRBV12-5	CASGLGGENSPLHF
TRBJ2-1	TRBV2	CASSEFPGGSGYNEQFF
TRBJ2-5	TRBV29-1	CSVFSGRDQYF
TRBJ2-3	TRBV5-3	CARSSRQLAGGVTDTQYF
TRBJ1-1	TRBV7-6	CASSLIRLTSQTEAFF
TRBJ1-1	TRBV30	CAWRPQGYTEAFF
TRBJ2-2	TRBV27	CASSLEGAGELFF
TRBJ2-7	TRBV6-5	CASSIDDSYEQYF
TRBJ2-5	TRBV30	CAWSHSAGIKGETQYF
TRBJ1-6	TRBV7-6	CASSPRDRGSSPLHF
TRBJ2-5	TRBV29-1	CSVEDERYQETQYF
TRBJ2-5	TRBV18	CASSPPPGETQYF
TRBJ1-1	TRBV28	CASRPQGGNTEAFF
TRBJ1-2	TRBV7-9	CASSLESGIDYGYTF
TRBJ1-1	TRBV13	CASSLEAVVNTEAFF
TRBJ1-5	TRBV29-1	CSVADRGNQPQHF
TRBJ2-7	TRBV7-9	CASSLKEATRTSGRNEQYF
TRBJ1-5	TRBV9	CASSVEEGDQPQHF
TRBJ1-1	TRBV7-9	CASSLGGWDSEAFF
TRBJ2-1	TRBV5-1	CASSFGLAGPHNEQFF
TRBJ2-5	TRBV5-4	CASSLRDIRETQYF
TRBJ1-2	TRBV4-3	CASSQEVQGNYGYTF
TRBJ2-1	TRBV11-3	CASSLDLQRDEQFF
TRBJ2-1	TRBV7-7	CASSLSSGIQNEQFF
TRBJ2-1	TRBV9	CASTPTQGPWDNEQFF
TRBJ1-3	TRBV6-5	CASTRTTGNTIYF
TRBJ2-1	TRBV28	CASNPPAEGKQFF